This TCR beta chain was sequenced in a study of shared clonotypes between healthy human individuals. With CCR7-negative CD45RA+ TemRA cells, CD45RO+ cells were combined in CD8 memory. Sorted-subset replicate PCRs used about 200 ng DNA, 25,000 to 30,000 T cell genomes. Authors' data handling: For the immunoSEQ data, sequences were junction-only without quality scores, so filtering differed. Assay used: immunoSEQ multiplex PCR; TCRdb lists only in-frame clones, some missing. D and trimming were read from the DNA, whereas the V and J calls and clone size are those reported in that table. The sample carries about 79,000 clones, about 64% recorded once. The table lists this clone with a count of one. Between the trimmed V and J ends, which lost 6 bases and 3 bases, there was a span of 9 bases. From germline, CDR1 is DFQATT and CDR2 SNEGSKA (reference sequence). CDR3 length: 11 amino acids.

Input material: memory CD8+ T cells sorted from blood. Subset meaning: CD45RO+ cells pooled with CCR7-negative TemRA cells. The receptor's source is a man aged 30-40 years in good health. The chain employs TRBV20-1 and TRBJ2-7; D is unclear. CDR3 region: CSAPDLYEQYF. The CDR3 nucleotides are TGCAGTGCCCCGGATCTCTACGAGCAGTACTTC.